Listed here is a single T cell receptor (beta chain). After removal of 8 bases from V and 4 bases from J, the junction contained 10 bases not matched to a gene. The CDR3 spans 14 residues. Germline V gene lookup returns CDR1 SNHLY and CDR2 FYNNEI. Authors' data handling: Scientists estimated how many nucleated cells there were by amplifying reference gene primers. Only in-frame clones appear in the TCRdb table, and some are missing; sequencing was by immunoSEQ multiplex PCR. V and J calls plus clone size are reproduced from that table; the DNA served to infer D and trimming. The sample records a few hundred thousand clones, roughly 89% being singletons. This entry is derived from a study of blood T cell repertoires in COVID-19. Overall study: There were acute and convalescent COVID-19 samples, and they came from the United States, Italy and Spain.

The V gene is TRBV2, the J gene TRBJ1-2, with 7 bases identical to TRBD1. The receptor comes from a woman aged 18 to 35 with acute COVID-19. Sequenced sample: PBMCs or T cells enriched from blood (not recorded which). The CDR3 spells CASARSGTVYGYTF. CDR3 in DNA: TGTGCCAGCGCCCGGTCCGGGACAGTCTATGGCTACACCTTC.